This T cell receptor (beta chain) appears in the sequencing data of a study of shared clonotypes between healthy human individuals. This CDR3 is 12 amino acids long. The junction had 8 bases not matched to a gene; V was cut back by 9 bases and J by 8 bases. Germline-derived CDR1 and CDR2 are MNHEY and SMNVEV (reference sequence). Concerning this clone itself: Its antigen is currently unknown.

The protocol was immunoSEQ multiplex PCR, while the TCRdb copy is restricted to in-frame clones and leaves out a portion. The table has over 95,000 clones, about 71% seen once. Study observations and caveats: Naive CD4 clonotypes were shared across a handful of donors at 4% to 5%. Genetic and exposure-history diversity was limited by the small donor number. Relative to clonotypes present in all four donors, those not shared had lower generation probabilities.

This receptor was identified in a woman in her twenties or thirties in good health. The sequencing sample was made of memory CD8+ T cells sorted from blood. Documented subset: CD45RO+ cells pooled with CCR7-negative TemRA cells. The chain uses TRBV27 and TRBJ1-1; 8 bases align to TRBD1. The CDR3, as DNA: TGTGCCAGTAGACAGGGGCAAAAAGAAGCTTTCTTT. Translating gives CASRQGQKEAFF.